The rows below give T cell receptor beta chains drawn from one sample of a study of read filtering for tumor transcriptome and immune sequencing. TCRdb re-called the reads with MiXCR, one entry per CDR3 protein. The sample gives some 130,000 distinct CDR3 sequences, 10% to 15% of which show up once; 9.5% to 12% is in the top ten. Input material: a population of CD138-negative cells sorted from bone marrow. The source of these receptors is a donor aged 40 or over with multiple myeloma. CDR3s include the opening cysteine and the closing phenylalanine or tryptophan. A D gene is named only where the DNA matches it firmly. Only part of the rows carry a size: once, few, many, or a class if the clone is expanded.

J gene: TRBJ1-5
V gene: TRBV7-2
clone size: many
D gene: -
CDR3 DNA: TGTGCCAGCAGCCCGGTGGGGGGCTATCAGCCCCAGCATTTT
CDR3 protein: CASSPVGGYQPQHF

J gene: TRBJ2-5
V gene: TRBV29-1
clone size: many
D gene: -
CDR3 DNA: TGCAGCGTTTCAGATATTGGACAGCCCAACCAAGAGACCCAGTACTTC
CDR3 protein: CSVSDIGQPNQETQYF

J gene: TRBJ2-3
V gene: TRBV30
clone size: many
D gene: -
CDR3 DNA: TGTGCCTGGAGAGGTGGCGTGGATACGCAGTATTTT
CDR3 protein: CAWRGGVDTQYF

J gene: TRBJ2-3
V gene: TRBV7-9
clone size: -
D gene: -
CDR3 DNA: TGTGCCAGCAGCCCGCTCGCTAGCACAGATACGCAGTATTTT
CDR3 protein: CASSPLASTDTQYF

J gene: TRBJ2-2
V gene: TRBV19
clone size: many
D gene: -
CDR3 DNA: TGTGCCAGTTCATCCAGGGGGGAGATAAACCGCGGGGAGCTGTTTTTT
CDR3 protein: CASSSRGEINRGELFF

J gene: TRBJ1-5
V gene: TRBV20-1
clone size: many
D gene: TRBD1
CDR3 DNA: TGCAGTGCACCGGGACAGCAAAATCAGCCCCAGCATTTT
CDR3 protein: CSAPGQQNQPQHF

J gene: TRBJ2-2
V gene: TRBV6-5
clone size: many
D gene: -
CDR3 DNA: TGTGCCAGCAGTTACTCGGTGATGAACACCGGGGAGCTGTTTTTT
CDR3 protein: CASSYSVMNTGELFF

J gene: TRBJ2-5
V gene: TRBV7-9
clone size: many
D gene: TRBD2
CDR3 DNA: TGTGCCAGCAGCAGAGGACTAGCGGGGAAACAAGAGACCCAGTACTTC
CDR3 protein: CASSRGLAGKQETQYF

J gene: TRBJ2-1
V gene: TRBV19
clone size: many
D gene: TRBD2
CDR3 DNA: TGTGCCAGTAGTATAGATGGAGCGGGAGGCGGCCGTGAGCAGTTCTTC
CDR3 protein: CASSIDGAGGGREQFF

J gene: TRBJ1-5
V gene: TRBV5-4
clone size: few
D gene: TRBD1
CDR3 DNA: TGTGCCAGCAGCTTACAGGGGGAGAATCAGCCCCAGCATTTT
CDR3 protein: CASSLQGENQPQHF

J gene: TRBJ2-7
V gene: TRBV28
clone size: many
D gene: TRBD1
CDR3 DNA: TGTGCCACCCAGGGGGCTGGCGAGCAGTACTTC
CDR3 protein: CATQGAGEQYF

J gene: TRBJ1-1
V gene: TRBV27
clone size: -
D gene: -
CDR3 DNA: TGTGCCAGCAGTTCCATTCCGGGGGGCACTGAAGCTCTCTTT
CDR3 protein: CASSSIPGGTEALF

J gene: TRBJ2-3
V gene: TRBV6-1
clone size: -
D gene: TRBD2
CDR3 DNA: TGTGCCAGCGCTCTTGCGGGAGGGCCGGCAGATACGCAGTATTTT
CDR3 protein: CASALAGGPADTQYF

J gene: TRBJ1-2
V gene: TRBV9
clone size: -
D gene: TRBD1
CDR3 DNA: TGTGCCAGCAGCGCGACTGGACAGGCGTACTATGGCTACACCTTC
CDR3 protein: CASSATGQAYYGYTF

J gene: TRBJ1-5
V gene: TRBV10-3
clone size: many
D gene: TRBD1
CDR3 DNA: TGTGCCATCAGTGAGGGACAGGGCAATCAGCCCCAGCATTTT
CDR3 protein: CAISEGQGNQPQHF

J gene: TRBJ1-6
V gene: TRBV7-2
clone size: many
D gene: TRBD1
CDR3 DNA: TGTGCCAGCAGCCCCACAGGGGAGGTATCACCCCTCCACTTT
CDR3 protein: CASSPTGEVSPLHF

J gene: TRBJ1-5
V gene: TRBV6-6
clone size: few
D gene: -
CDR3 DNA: TGTGTCAGCGCCTCCCCCAGCAATCAGCCCCAGCATTTT
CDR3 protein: CVSASPSNQPQHF

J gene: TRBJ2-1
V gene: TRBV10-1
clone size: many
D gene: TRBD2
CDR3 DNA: TGCGCCAGCAGTATGAGCGGGGCTGGGGGGGAGCAGTTCTTC
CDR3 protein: CASSMSGAGGEQFF

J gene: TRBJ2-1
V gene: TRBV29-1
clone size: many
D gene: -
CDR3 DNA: TGCAGCGTTGAAGACCCCTGGACCGATGAGCAGTTCTTC
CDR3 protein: CSVEDPWTDEQFF

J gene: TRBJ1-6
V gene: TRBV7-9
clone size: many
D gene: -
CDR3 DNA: TGTGCCAGCAGCTTAGGGGCGGTTGAAAATTCACCCCTCCACTTT
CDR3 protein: CASSLGAVENSPLHF

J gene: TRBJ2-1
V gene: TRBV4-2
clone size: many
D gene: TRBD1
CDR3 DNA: TGTGCCAGCAGCCAAGAGAACAGGGGGAAGTACAATGAGCAGTTCTTC
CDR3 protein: CASSQENRGKYNEQFF

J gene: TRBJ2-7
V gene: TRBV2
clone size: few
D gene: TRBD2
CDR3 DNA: TGTGCCAGCAGTCTGGAGCGGGGGGACGAGCAGTACTTC
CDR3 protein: CASSLERGDEQYF

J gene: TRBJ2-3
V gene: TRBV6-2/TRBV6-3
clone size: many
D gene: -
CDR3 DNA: TGTGCCAGCTCAGGGGCAGATACGCAGTATTTT
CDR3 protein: CASSGADTQYF